This is a list of T cell receptor beta chains from one sample in a study of human T cells and chemical hapten exposure. TCRdb reprocessed the RACE reads with MiXCR, giving one entry per CDR3 protein. The data show 130,000 or so distinct CDR3 sequences, around 11% seen once. The input for sequencing was whole blood, taken in connection with sensitization to the hapten diphenylcyclopropenone (DPC). The receptors derive from a woman between 45 and 65 years old with alopecia areata. Some clones in this sample may be carry-over from other donors' samples. The CDR3 runs from the conserved cysteine through the conserved F or W. Fields, in order: J gene, D gene, V gene, clone size, CDR3 protein, CDR3 DNA. The D gene is left open where the match is weak. Rows give clone size only sometimes, using once, few, many, or a class for an expanded clone.

J gene: TRBJ2-3; D gene: TRBD1; V gene: TRBV5-5; clone size: many; CDR3 protein: CATGTADTQYF; CDR3 DNA: TGTGCCACCGGGACAGCGGATACGCAGTATTTT
J gene: TRBJ2-7; D gene: TRBD2; V gene: TRBV11-2; clone size: NA; CDR3 protein: CASSSLGLAGGPWF; CDR3 DNA: TGTGCCAGCAGCTCCCTCGGACTAGCGGGAGGGCCATGGTTC
J gene: TRBJ2-1; D gene: TRBD1; V gene: TRBV11-3; clone size: few; CDR3 protein: CASSFQGAGEQFF; CDR3 DNA: TGTGCCAGCAGCTTTCAGGGGGCGGGGGAGCAGTTCTTC
J gene: TRBJ2-3; D gene: TRBD1; V gene: TRBV28; clone size: many; CDR3 protein: CASSLDGDRITDTQYF; CDR3 DNA: TGTGCCAGCAGTTTAGACGGGGACAGGATCACAGATACGCAGTATTTT
J gene: TRBJ2-4; D gene: TRBD2; V gene: TRBV7-2; clone size: NA; CDR3 protein: CASRGRRGAKNIQYF; CDR3 DNA: TGTGCCAGCCGCGGGAGGCGGGGGGCCAAAAACATTCAGTACTTC
J gene: TRBJ1-2; D gene: NA; V gene: TRBV9; clone size: many; CDR3 protein: CASSPRTVPNYGYTF; CDR3 DNA: TGTGCCAGCAGCCCCCGGACAGTTCCTAACTATGGCTACACCTTC
J gene: TRBJ1-5; D gene: NA; V gene: TRBV6-1; clone size: NA; CDR3 protein: CASRTGDNQPQHF; CDR3 DNA: TGTGCCAGCAGGACAGGTGACAATCAGCCCCAGCATTTT
J gene: TRBJ1-2; D gene: NA; V gene: TRBV9; clone size: few; CDR3 protein: CASSVESGGGGQRTTPRPYYGYTF; CDR3 DNA: TGTGCCAGCAGCGTAGAATCAGGAGGCGGGGGACAAAGAACCACCCCAAGGCCTTACTATGGCTACACCTTC
J gene: TRBJ2-3; D gene: TRBD2; V gene: TRBV5-1; clone size: many; CDR3 protein: CASSWTSGGSDTQYF; CDR3 DNA: TGCGCCAGCAGCTGGACTAGCGGGGGTTCAGATACGCAGTATTTT
J gene: TRBJ1-6; D gene: TRBD1; V gene: TRBV2; clone size: few; CDR3 protein: CASSAYGDRGNSPLHF; CDR3 DNA: TGTGCCAGCAGTGCCTATGGGGACAGAGGGAATTCACCCCTCCACTTT
J gene: TRBJ2-1; D gene: TRBD2; V gene: TRBV28; clone size: NA; CDR3 protein: CASSPSGLAGGPYNEQFF; CDR3 DNA: TGTGCCAGCAGTCCATCGGGACTAGCGGGAGGACCCTACAATGAGCAGTTCTTC
J gene: TRBJ1-2; D gene: NA; V gene: TRBV20-1; clone size: NA; CDR3 protein: CSASPAGNGGGYTF; CDR3 DNA: TGCAGTGCTAGCCCCGCAGGGAATGGAGGGGGCTACACCTTC
J gene: TRBJ2-7; D gene: NA; V gene: TRBV5-5; clone size: few; CDR3 protein: CASISWSYEQYF; CDR3 DNA: TGTGCCAGCATCTCCTGGTCCTACGAGCAGTACTTC
J gene: TRBJ2-7; D gene: TRBD1; V gene: TRBV20-1; clone size: NA; CDR3 protein: CSARDSGSYEQYF; CDR3 DNA: TGCAGTGCCCGGGACAGCGGCTCCTACGAGCAGTACTTC
J gene: TRBJ2-7; D gene: NA; V gene: TRBV3-1; clone size: few; CDR3 protein: CASSQADAHEQYF; CDR3 DNA: TGTGCCAGCAGCCAGGCGGACGCCCACGAGCAGTACTTC
J gene: TRBJ2-3; D gene: NA; V gene: TRBV7-2; clone size: few; CDR3 protein: CASSSGTPSTDTQYF; CDR3 DNA: TGTGCCAGCAGCTCCGGGACGCCTAGCACAGATACGCAGTATTTT
J gene: TRBJ2-3; D gene: NA; V gene: TRBV7-6; clone size: NA; CDR3 protein: CASSKSADTQYF; CDR3 DNA: TGTGCCAGCAGCAAGAGTGCAGATACGCAGTATTTT
J gene: TRBJ1-4; D gene: NA; V gene: TRBV6-5; clone size: few; CDR3 protein: CASSYSRGEEKLFF; CDR3 DNA: TGTGCCAGCAGTTACTCCAGGGGTGAGGAAAAACTGTTTTTT
J gene: TRBJ2-7; D gene: NA; V gene: TRBV6-5; clone size: many; CDR3 protein: CASSYSGESEQYF; CDR3 DNA: TGTGCCAGCAGTTACTCTGGGGAATCCGAGCAGTACTTC
J gene: TRBJ1-1; D gene: NA; V gene: TRBV6-2/TRBV6-3; clone size: few; CDR3 protein: CASSYLVDRLEAFF; CDR3 DNA: TGTGCCAGCAGTTACCTCGTGGACCGTCTTGAAGCTTTCTTT
J gene: TRBJ2-1; D gene: NA; V gene: TRBV20-1; clone size: NA; CDR3 protein: CSAKDLGRSSYNEQFF; CDR3 DNA: TGCAGTGCTAAGGATCTCGGTCGAAGCTCCTACAATGAGCAGTTCTTC
J gene: TRBJ1-2; D gene: NA; V gene: TRBV6-5; clone size: NA; CDR3 protein: CASSLYGREGGYTF; CDR3 DNA: TGTGCCAGCAGCCTCTACGGCAGGGAAGGGGGCTACACCTTC
J gene: TRBJ2-3; D gene: NA; V gene: TRBV29-1; clone size: many; CDR3 protein: CSVATDYTDTQYF; CDR3 DNA: TGCAGCGTTGCGACAGATTACACAGATACGCAGTATTTT
J gene: TRBJ2-7; D gene: TRBD1; V gene: TRBV20-1; clone size: few; CDR3 protein: CSASRDRGPYEQYF; CDR3 DNA: TGCAGTGCTAGCCGGGACAGGGGGCCCTACGAGCAGTACTTC
J gene: TRBJ2-7; D gene: TRBD2; V gene: TRBV27; clone size: NA; CDR3 protein: CASSASLAGVSYEQYF; CDR3 DNA: TGTGCCAGCAGTGCCTCTCTAGCGGGTGTTTCCTACGAGCAGTACTTC
J gene: TRBJ2-3; D gene: TRBD2; V gene: TRBV6-5; clone size: NA; CDR3 protein: CATQGRAGTDTQYF; CDR3 DNA: TGTGCCACCCAGGGACGAGCGGGGACAGATACGCAGTATTTT
J gene: TRBJ1-5; D gene: NA; V gene: TRBV6-1; clone size: NA; CDR3 protein: CASSAIRRGGNQPQHF; CDR3 DNA: TGTGCCAGCAGTGCCATAAGGAGGGGAGGCAATCAGCCCCAGCATTTT
J gene: TRBJ2-6; D gene: NA; V gene: TRBV10-3; clone size: few; CDR3 protein: CAISEFRPTSSSGANVLTF; CDR3 DNA: TGTGCCATCAGTGAGTTCCGCCCAACTAGCTCCTCTGGGGCCAACGTCCTGACTTTC
J gene: TRBJ1-5; D gene: TRBD1; V gene: TRBV20-1; clone size: few; CDR3 protein: CSARDREGNQPQHF; CDR3 DNA: TGCAGTGCCAGAGACAGGGAGGGCAATCAGCCCCAGCATTTT
J gene: TRBJ1-6; D gene: TRBD1; V gene: TRBV5-1; clone size: NA; CDR3 protein: CASSPTGEDSPLHF; CDR3 DNA: TGCGCCAGCAGCCCCACAGGGGAAGATTCACCCCTCCACTTT